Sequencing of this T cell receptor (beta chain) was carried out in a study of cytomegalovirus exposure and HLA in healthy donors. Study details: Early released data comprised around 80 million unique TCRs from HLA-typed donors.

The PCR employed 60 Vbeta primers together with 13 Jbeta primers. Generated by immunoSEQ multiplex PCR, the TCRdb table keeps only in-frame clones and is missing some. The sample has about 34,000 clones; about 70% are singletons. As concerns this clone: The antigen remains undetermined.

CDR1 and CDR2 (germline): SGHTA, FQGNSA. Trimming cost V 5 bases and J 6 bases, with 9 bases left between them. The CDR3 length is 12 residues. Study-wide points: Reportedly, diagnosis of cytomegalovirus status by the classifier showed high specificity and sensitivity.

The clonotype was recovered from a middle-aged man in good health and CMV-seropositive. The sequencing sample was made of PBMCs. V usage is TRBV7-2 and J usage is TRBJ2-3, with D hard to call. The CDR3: CASSPSLDTQYF. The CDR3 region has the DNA TGTGCCAGCAGCCCCTCACTCGATACGCAGTATTTT.